A single sample is the source of the 21 T cell receptor beta chains below, sequenced in a study of CD8 T cells in Susac syndrome. Random hexamers served to reverse transcribe roughly 0.45 to 1 ug RNA. One entry per CDR3 protein, called by TCRdb with MiXCR from the immunoSEQ multiplex PCR reads. The table shows about 200,000 distinct CDR3 sequences, with 85% to 95% occurring only once. The sequenced material came from CD4+ T cells from PBMCs. These receptors were taken from a human donor in good health.

The chain employs TRBV10-3 and TRBJ1-2; no firm D call. Trimming left V 4 bases short and J 7 bases short, with 16 bases between. The CDR3 length is 14 residues. In germline, CDR1 is ENHRY, CDR2 SYGVKD. CDR3 sequence reads: CAISGDLGRGGYTF. The DNA of the CDR3 is TGTGCCATCAGTGGGGATTTGGGCCGCGGTGGCTACACCTTC.

The chain uses TRBV29-1 and TRBJ1-1, with D unclear. CDR3 length: 11 residues. In germline, CDR1 is SQVTM, CDR2 ANQGSEA. The V end was cut by 5 bases, the J end by 3 bases, with 7 bases between. For the CDR3, the DNA is TGCAGCGTTCGGAGGGACACTGAAGCTTTCTTT. Its protein is CSVRRDTEAFF.

The rearrangement links TRBV7-2 to TRBJ1-6; D is perhaps TRBD1 (6 bases). This CDR3 contains 14 residues. Germline V CDR1 and CDR2: SGHTA, FQGNSA. Trimming pared 4 bases from V and 8 bases from J, leaving 12 bases between. The CDR3 DNA follows: TGTGCCAGCAGCTCAGGACAGTTAGATTCACCCCTCCACTTT. Translated, it gives CASSSGQLDSPLHF.

This rearrangement joins TRBV6-2 or TRBV6-3 to TRBJ1-1; D not resolved. CDR1 and CDR2 (germline): MNHEY, SVGEGT. Deletions cut 2 bases from V and 5 bases from J, with 18 bases between. The CDR3 is 16 residues long. The CDR3, as DNA: TGTGCCAGCAGTTACCATCCATGGGAAGGTAATACTGAAGCTTTCTTT. Translation gives CASSYHPWEGNTEAFF.

The chain joins TRBV4-1 to TRBJ1-2; perhaps TRBD1 as D (6 bases). Germline CDR1 MGHRA, CDR2 YSYEKL. The V end was cut by 1 base, the J end by 4 bases, with 13 bases between. The CDR3 totals 15 residues. CDR3 loop: CASSQAGLGGYGYTF. The DNA of the CDR3 is TGCGCCAGCAGCCAAGCCGGGCTAGGGGGCTATGGCTACACCTTC.

The count of this clonotype is one. The rearrangement uses TRBV27 and TRBJ1-1; no definite D call. Germline V gives CDR1 MNHEY, CDR2 SMNVEV (reference sequence). The CDR3 totals 13 residues. The V and J ends lost 4 bases and 0 bases respectively, with 6 bases between them. CDR3 residues: CASSYRMNTEAFF. CDR3 DNA sequence: TGTGCCAGCAGTTATCGGATGAACACTGAAGCTTTCTTT.

J is TRBJ1-1 and V is TRBV29-1; D is possibly TRBD1 (5 bases). Germline-derived CDR1 and CDR2 are SQVTM and ANQGSEA. CDR3 length equals 14 residues. V lost 1 base to trimming and J lost 1 base, with 10 bases between them. CDR3 residues: CSVEANRPNTEAFF. CDR3 coding DNA: TGCAGCGTTGAAGCGAACAGGCCGAACACTGAAGCTTTCTTT.

The V gene is TRBV5-6, the J gene TRBJ2-2; D is unclear. The CDR3 contains 14 residues. CDR1 is SGHDT, CDR2 YYEEEE, per germline. V was clipped by 3 bases and J by 2 bases, with 8 bases between them. The CDR3 DNA is TGTGCCAGCAGCTCCGGACGTAACACCGGGGAGCTGTTTTTT. Protein product: CASSSGRNTGELFF. The full variable domain, completed using reference TRBV5-6 and TRBJ2-2, is DAGVTQSPTHLIKTRGQQVTLRCSPKSGHDTVSWYQQALGQGPQFIFQYYEEEERQRGNFPDRFSGHQFPNYSSELNVNALLLGDSALYLCASSSGRNTGELFFGEGSRLTVL.

A single count supports this clonotype. The chain is built from TRBV20-1 and TRBJ2-7; D is possibly TRBD2 (6 bases). In germline, CDR1 is DFQATT, CDR2 SNEGSKA (reference sequence). The length of the CDR3 is 14 residues. The ends were cut back, 3 bases at V and 2 bases at J, with 14 bases in the middle. The CDR3 is CSASLRTIPYEQYV. In DNA form, the CDR3 reads TGCAGTGCTAGTCTACGGACTATCCCCTACGAGCAGTACGTC.

This sequence joins TRBV5-4 and TRBJ2-1; 10 bases align to TRBD2. The germline gives CDR1 SGHNT, CDR2 YYREEE (reference sequence). V lost 6 bases to trimming and J lost 6 bases; unmatched junction nucleotides: 9. This CDR3 has 15 residues. CDR3 nucleotide sequence: TGTGCCAGCAACTATCAGCGGGAGGGCCGCAATGAGCAGTTCTTC. Residues: CASNYQREGRNEQFF.

This chain connects TRBV20-1 to TRBJ1-1; D is possibly TRBD1 (6 bases). This CDR3 is built from 15 residues. V lost 6 bases and J 3 bases, leaving 20 bases between the germline ends. CDR1 is DFQATT, CDR2 SNEGSKA, per germline (reference sequence). The chain's CDR3 is CSAPDGGRLDTEAFF. The CDR3, as DNA: TGCAGTGCCCCTGACGGGGGGCGCCTGGACACTGAAGCTTTCTTT.

The gene calls are TRBV30 and TRBJ2-7; 9 bases align to TRBD1. CDR1 is GTSNPN and CDR2 is SVGIG in the germline V gene (reference sequence). V dropped 2 bases and J dropped 6; count of bases not matched to a gene: 5. The CDR3 extends over 13 amino acids. The CDR3 sequence is CAWSRGQGGEQYV. The CDR3 DNA reads as TGTGCCTGGAGTAGGGGACAGGGCGGCGAGCAGTACGTC.

The J gene is TRBJ2-4, the V gene TRBV12-3 or TRBV12-4, with D perhaps TRBD2 (5 bases). This CDR3 is 14 amino acids long. Trimming shortened V by 6 bases and J by 0 bases, and 9 bases separated the two germline ends. The CDR3 coding sequence is TGTGCCAGCAGCTTCGGACTAGCCAAAAACATTCAGTACTTC. Translation gives CASSFGLAKNIQYF.

This clonotype was seen only once. The chain recombines TRBV12-3 or TRBV12-4 with TRBJ2-5; tentatively, D is TRBD1 (6 bases). The CDR3 is 13 residues long. Trimming removed 3 bases at V and 10 bases at J, with 15 bases between. DNA of the CDR3: TGTGCCAGCAGTTTTGGGAGCCACAGGGACCAGTACTTC. Its translation: CASSFGSHRDQYF.

This chain uses TRBV7-9 with TRBJ2-2; D is perhaps TRBD1 or TRBD2 (5 bases each). The CDR3 sequence is 15 residues long. The V gene lost 5 bases and the J gene lost 6 bases, with 16 bases spanning the gap. In germline, CDR1 is SEHNR, CDR2 FQNEAQ (reference sequence). CDR3 coding DNA: TGTGCCAGCAGCCCACCCGGGGACCAGGCCGGGGAGCTGTTTTTT. Protein: CASSPPGDQAGELFF.

The CDR3, as DNA: TGTGCCAGTACGGGCCAGGGCGCTAACTATGGCTACACCTTC. Translating gives CASTGQGANYGYTF. The gene calls are TRBV19 and TRBJ1-2; D possibly corresponds to TRBD1 (5 bases). Trimming cost V 7 bases and J 0 bases, with 12 bases left between them. This CDR3 contains 14 residues. Germline V gene lookup returns CDR1 LNHDA and CDR2 SQIVND (reference sequence).

V and J are TRBV20-1 and TRBJ1-1; D gene unclear. The CDR3 covers 12 residues. The V end lost 2 bases, the J end lost 4 bases, and 8 bases lay between the germline ends. From germline, CDR1 is DFQATT and CDR2 SNEGSKA (reference sequence). The chain's CDR3 is CSARQAITEAFF. The CDR3 DNA reads TGCAGTGCTAGACAGGCGATCACTGAAGCTTTCTTT.

The chain carries TRBV20-1 and TRBJ2-2; D possibly corresponds to TRBD1 (6 bases). Per germline, CDR1 DFQATT and CDR2 SNEGSKA (reference sequence). The CDR3 length is 13 residues. Trimming removed 4 bases at V and 6 bases at J, with 12 bases between. CDR3 amino acids: CSAKTGVAGELFF. The CDR3 nucleotides read TGCAGTGCTAAGACAGGCGTTGCCGGGGAGCTGTTTTTT.

A single count supports this clonotype. The rearrangement uses TRBV29-1 and TRBJ1-2; weak D call: TRBD1 (6 bases). Germline V CDR1 and CDR2: SQVTM, ANQGSEA. V was cut by 7 bases and J by 8 bases, with 17 bases left in between. The CDR3 is made up of 12 amino acids. CDR3 nucleotides: TGCAGCGGTCGTACAGGGACGGAGGGCTACACCTTC. It encodes CSGRTGTEGYTF.

The rearrangement links TRBV15 to TRBJ2-7, with 9 bases that match TRBD1. V was clipped by 3 bases and J by 9 bases; unmatched bases: 9. Germline values: CDR1 LNHNV, CDR2 YYDKDF (reference sequence). This CDR3 has 14 amino acids. This chain's CDR3 is CATSSPGQGGRQYV. For the CDR3, the DNA is TGTGCCACCAGCAGCCCGGGACAGGGTGGGAGGCAGTACGTC.

For this clonotype: A read error may account for a junction end that differs from germline. The J gene is TRBJ1-1, the V gene TRBV30, with D unresolved. The CDR3 loop spans 12 amino acids. Germline CDR1 and CDR2: GTSNPN and SVGIG (reference sequence). The CDR3 nucleotides read TGTGCCGGGAGATGGGGGAACACTGAAGCTTTCTTT. This translates into CAGRWGNTEAFF.